This TCR beta chain came from a study of low-dose radiotherapy and immunotherapy resistance in tumors. Whole-study context: Every six weeks patients received intravenous ipilimumab 1 mg/kg, and every two weeks they received intravenous nivolumab 240 mg. Patients took oral aspirin 300 mg daily for four cycles from cycle 1 day 1.

cDNA synthesis used a TRAV/TRBV-specific primer set for both chains. PCR amplification of the TCRs was performed with Phusion for 20 to 25 PCR cycles, and it relied on a constant-region primer together with a V-primer adapter. One entry per CDR3 protein results from TCRdb running MiXCR on the reads. The sample consists of 100,000 or so distinct CDR3 sequences, roughly 20% of them appearing once. Time point denoted: after trial treatment. As to treatment: LDRT plus nivolumab, ipilimumab, low-dose cyclophosphamide and aspirin (RACIN trial). Patients who could take part had advanced solid tumors with no tumor-infiltrating lymphocytes. This clonotype was found many times. The ends lost 3 bases at V and 2 bases at J; junction bases unmatched: 6. CDR1 is SGDLS and CDR2 is YYNGEE in the germline V gene. This CDR3 is built from 15 residues.

The receptor comes from a male donor with prostate cancer. Here the sequenced sample was PBMCs, taken after low-dose radiotherapy plus immunotherapy. The rearrangement uses TRBV9 and TRBJ2-3; 7 bases are shared with TRBD2. CDR3 region: CASSASGTITDTQYF. Written as DNA, the CDR3 is TGTGCCAGCAGCGCCTCCGGGACTATCACAGATACGCAGTATTTT.